This is a list of T cell receptor beta chains from one sample in a study of T-cell reconstitution after alpha-beta-depleted transplantation in children. TCRdb ran MiXCR on the PCR reads and lists one entry per CDR3 protein. The table lists 250,000 to 300,000 distinct CDR3 sequences, around 9.1% of them singletons. The material sequenced was PBMCs, taken before TCRalphabeta/CD19-depleted stem cell transplant. The receptors originated from a boy in the first two years of life with acute myeloid leukemia, due to receive a stem cell transplant. Both conserved end residues are trimmed from each CDR3.

>TRBJ1-4|TRBV28
ASSLGVILSELF
>TRBJ2-2|TRBV10-3
AISEGWGGAGRTGELF
>TRBJ1-3|TRBV5-6
ASSLVGGNTIY
>TRBJ2-1|TRBV19
ASTQNAGMVYNEQF
>TRBJ2-1|TRBV11-1
ASSSLVYYNEQF
>TRBJ2-2|TRBV7-3
ASSLGREPGELF
>TRBJ1-3|TRBV7-2
ASSLSRADTIY
>TRBJ2-4|TRBV11-2
ASSATGGFLAKNIQY
>TRBJ1-6|TRBV18
ASSPMDRRSSYNSPLH
>TRBJ1-1|TRBV7-2
ASSIYTGNTEAF
>TRBJ2-7|TRBV5-1
ASSGGNPGQGSYEQY
>TRBJ2-1|TRBV5-1
ASSRSSAYNEQF
>TRBJ2-6|TRBV12-3/TRBV12-4
ASSFLLQAGSGANVLT
>TRBJ2-2|TRBV5-1
ASSLFRVPGELF
>TRBJ2-7|TRBV3-1
ASSLGTSGRVQTYEQY
>TRBJ2-2|TRBV24-1
ATSDYNTSGRALNTGELF
>TRBJ2-1|TRBV11-2
ASSLNKDFVNEQF